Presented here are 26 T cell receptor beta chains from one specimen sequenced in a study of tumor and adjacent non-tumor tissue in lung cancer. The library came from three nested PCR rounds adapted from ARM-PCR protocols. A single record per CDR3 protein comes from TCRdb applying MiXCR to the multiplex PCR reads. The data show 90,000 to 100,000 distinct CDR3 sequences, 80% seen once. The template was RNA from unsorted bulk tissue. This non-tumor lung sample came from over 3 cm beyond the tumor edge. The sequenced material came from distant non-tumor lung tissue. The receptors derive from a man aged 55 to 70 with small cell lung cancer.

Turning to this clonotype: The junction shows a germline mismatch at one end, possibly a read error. CDR3 bases: TGTGCCGGCAGTTCTACGAGAGGAACTGAAGCTTTCTTT. Amino acid sequence: CAGSSTRGTEAFF. The rearrangement joins TRBV6-5 to TRBJ1-1; D is unresolved. Germline CDR1 and CDR2: MNHEY and SVGAGI. This CDR3 contains 13 residues.

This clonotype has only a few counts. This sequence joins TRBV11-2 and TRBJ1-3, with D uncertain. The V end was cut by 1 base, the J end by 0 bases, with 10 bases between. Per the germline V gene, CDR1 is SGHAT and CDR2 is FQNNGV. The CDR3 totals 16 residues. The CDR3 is CASSLVGAFSGNTIYF. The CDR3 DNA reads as TGTGCCAGCAGCTTAGTTGGCGCCTTCTCTGGAAACACCATATATTTT.

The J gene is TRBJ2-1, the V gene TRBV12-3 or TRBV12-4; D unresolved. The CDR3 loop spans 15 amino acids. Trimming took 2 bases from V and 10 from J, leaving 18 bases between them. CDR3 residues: CASSLYQRENGEQFF. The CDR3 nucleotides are TGTGCCAGCAGTTTATATCAGCGTGAGAACGGGGAGCAGTTCTTC.

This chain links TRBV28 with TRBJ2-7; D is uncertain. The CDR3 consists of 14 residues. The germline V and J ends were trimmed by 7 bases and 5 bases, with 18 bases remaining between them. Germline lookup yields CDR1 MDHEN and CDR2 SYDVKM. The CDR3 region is CASISGKERHEQYF. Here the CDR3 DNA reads TGTGCCAGCATTAGTGGAAAAGAGAGGCACGAGCAGTACTTC.

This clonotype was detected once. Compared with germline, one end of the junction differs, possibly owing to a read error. The CDR3 sequence is CTSSPELGYEQYF. CDR3 sequence (DNA): TGTACCAGCAGCCCGGAACTAGGGTACGAGCAGTACTTC. The V call is TRBV11-2, the J call TRBJ2-7; D is possibly TRBD2 (5 bases). The CDR3 totals 13 residues. Germline V lookup: CDR1 SGHAT, CDR2 FQNNGV. The whole variable domain, filled in from reference TRBV11-2 and TRBJ2-7, reads EAGVAQSPRYKIIEKRQSVAFWCNPISGHATLYWYQQILGQGPKLLIQFQNNGVVDDSQLPKDRFSAERLKGVDSTLKIQPAKLEDSAVYLCTSSPELGYEQYFGPGTRLTVT.

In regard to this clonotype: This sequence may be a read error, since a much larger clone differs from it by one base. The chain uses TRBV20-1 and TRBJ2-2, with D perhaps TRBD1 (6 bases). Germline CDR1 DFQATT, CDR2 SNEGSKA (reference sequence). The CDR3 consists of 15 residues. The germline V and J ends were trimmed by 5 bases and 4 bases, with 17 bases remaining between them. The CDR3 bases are TGCAGTGCTCACCCAGGGGCTGAGGGCACCGGGGAGCTGTTTTTT. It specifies CSAHPGAEGTGELFF.

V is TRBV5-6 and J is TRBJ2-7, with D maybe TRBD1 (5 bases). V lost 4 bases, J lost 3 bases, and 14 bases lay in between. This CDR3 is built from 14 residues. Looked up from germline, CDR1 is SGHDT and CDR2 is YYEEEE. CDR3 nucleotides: TGTGCCAGCAGCCACAGGAACTACTTCTACGAGCAGTACGTC. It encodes CASSHRNYFYEQYV.

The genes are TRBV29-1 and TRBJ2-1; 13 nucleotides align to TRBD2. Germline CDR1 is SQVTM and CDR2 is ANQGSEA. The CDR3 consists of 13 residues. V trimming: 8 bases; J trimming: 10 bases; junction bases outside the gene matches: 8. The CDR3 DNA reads TGCAGCACACAGGGACTAGCGGGACTAGAGCAGTTCTTC. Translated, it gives CSTQGLAGLEQFF.

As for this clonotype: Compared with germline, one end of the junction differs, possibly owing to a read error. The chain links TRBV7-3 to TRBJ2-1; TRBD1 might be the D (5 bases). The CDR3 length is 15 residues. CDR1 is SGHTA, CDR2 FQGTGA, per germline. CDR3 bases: TGTGCCTGCAGCTTAAGTGGGGCCACTTACAATGATCAGTTCTTC. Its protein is CACSLSGATYNDQFF.

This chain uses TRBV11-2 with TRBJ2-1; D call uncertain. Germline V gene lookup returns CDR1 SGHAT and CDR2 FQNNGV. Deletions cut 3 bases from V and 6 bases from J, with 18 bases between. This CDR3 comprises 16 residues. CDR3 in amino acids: CASSFLELTTANEQFF. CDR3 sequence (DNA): TGTGCCAGCAGCTTTCTGGAGCTGACCACGGCCAATGAGCAGTTCTTC.

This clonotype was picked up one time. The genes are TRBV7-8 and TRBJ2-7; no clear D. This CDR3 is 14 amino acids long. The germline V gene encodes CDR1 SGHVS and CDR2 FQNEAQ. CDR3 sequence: CAISLQAETGEQYV. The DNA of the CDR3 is TGTGCCATCAGCTTGCAGGCAGAGACTGGCGAGCAGTACGTC.

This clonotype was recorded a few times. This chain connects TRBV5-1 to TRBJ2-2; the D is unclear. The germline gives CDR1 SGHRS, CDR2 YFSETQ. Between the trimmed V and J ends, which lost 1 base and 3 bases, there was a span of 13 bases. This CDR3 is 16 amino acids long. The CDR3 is CASSLFPTGDTGELFF. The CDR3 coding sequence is TGCGCCAGCAGCTTGTTTCCAACTGGTGACACCGGGGAGCTGTTTTTT.

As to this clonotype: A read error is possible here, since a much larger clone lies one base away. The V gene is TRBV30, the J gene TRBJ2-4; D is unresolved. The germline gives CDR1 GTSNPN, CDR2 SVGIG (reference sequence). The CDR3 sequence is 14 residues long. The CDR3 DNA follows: TGTGTCTGGAGCGCTATGACCCCAGGAAGCATTCAGTACTTC. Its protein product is CVWSAMTPGSIQYF.

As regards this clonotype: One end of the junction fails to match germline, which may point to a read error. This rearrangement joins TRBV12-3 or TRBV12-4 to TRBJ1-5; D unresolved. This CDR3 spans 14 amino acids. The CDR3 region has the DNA TGTGCCATCAGTTCTGGCGGCAACTGGGGGCCCCAGCATTTT. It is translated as CAISSGGNWGPQHF.

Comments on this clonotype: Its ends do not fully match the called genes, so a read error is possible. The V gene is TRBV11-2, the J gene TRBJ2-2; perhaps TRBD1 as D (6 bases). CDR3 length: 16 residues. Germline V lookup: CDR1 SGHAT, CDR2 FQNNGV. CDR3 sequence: CTSSGSGQGNTGELFF. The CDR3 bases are TGTACCAGCAGCGGCTCGGGACAAGGAAACACCGGGGAGCTGTTTTTT.

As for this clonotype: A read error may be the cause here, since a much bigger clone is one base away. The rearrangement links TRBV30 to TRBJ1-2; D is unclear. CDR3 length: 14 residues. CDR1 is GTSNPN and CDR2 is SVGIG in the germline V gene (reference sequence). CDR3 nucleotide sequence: TGTGCCTGGACTATAAAAGTCCCTAACTATGGCTACATCTTC. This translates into CAWTIKVPNYGYIF.

CDR3 DNA: TGCAGCGCTTCCGGGACGGCTTACGATGGGCAGTTCTTC. Translated, it gives CSASGTAYDGQFF. The chain links TRBV29-1 to TRBJ2-1; tentatively, D is TRBD1 or TRBD2 (5 bases each). The V gene lost 7 bases and the J gene lost 12 bases, with 22 bases spanning the gap. The CDR3 length is 13 residues. CDR1 is SQVTM and CDR2 is ANQGSEA in the germline V gene.

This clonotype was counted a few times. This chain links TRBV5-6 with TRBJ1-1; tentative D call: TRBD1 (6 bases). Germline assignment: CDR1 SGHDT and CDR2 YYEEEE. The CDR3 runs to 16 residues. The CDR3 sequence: CPSSLASWTANTEAFF. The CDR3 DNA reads TGTCCTAGCAGCTTGGCCTCCTGGACAGCGAACACTGAAGCTTTCTTT.

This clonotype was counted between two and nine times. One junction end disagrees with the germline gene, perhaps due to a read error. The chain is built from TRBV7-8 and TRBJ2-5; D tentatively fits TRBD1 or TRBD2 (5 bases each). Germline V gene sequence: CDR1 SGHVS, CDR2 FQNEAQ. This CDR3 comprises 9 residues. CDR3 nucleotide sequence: TGTGGCAGCAGGGAGACCCAGTATTTC. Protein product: CGSRETQYF.

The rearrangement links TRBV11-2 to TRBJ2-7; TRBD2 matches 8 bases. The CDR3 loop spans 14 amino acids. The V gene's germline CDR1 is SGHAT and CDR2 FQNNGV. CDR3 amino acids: CASSMGLGAYEPYV. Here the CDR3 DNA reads TGTGCCAGCAGCATGGGACTAGGAGCCTACGAGCCGTACGTC.

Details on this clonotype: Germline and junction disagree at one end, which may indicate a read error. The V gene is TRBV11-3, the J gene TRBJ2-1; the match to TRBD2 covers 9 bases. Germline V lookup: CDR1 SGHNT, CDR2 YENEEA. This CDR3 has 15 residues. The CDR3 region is CDSSPSGVTYNDQFF. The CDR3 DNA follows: TGTGACAGCAGCCCTAGCGGGGTAACCTACAATGATCAGTTCTTC.

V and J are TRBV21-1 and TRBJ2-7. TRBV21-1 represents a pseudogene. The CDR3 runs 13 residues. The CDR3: CVSSKEDSYEQYV. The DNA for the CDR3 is TGTGTCAGCAGCAAAGAGGACTCCTACGAGCAGTACGTC.

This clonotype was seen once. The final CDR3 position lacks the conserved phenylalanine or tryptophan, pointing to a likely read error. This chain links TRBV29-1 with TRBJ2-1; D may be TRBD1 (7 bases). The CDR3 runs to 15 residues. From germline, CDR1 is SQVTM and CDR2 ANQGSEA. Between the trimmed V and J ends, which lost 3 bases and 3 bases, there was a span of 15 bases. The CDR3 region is CSVEWRDRGYNEQFL. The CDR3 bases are TGCAGCGTTGAGTGGAGGGACAGAGGCTACAATGAGCAGTTCTTA.

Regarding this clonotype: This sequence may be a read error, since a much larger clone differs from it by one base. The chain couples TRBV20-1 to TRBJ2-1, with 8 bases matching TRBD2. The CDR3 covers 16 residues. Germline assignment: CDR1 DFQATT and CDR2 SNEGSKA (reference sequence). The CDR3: CSARQIAGTPYNGQFF. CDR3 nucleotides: TGCAGTGCTAGACAAATAGCGGGGACGCCTTACAATGGGCAGTTCTTC.

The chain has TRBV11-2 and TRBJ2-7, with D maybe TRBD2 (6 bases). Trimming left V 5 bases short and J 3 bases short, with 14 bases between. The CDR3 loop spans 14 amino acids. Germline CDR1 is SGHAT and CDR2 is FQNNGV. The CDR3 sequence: CASSMRLGVYEQYV. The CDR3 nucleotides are TGTGCCAGCAGCATGAGACTAGGAGTCTACGAGCAGTACGTC.

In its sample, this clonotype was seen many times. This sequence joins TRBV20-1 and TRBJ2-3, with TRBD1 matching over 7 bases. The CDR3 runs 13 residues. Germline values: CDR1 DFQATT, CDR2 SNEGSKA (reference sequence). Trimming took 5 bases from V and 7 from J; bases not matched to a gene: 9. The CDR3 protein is CSAQRQGGNTQYF. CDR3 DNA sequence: TGCAGTGCTCAACGACAGGGTGGAAATACGCAGTATTTT.